The 21 T cell receptor beta chains listed next were all sequenced from one sample in a study of blood T cell repertoires in COVID-19. Profiled with immunoSEQ multiplex PCR; TCRdb holds only in-frame clones, not every one. Found here are 350,000 to 450,000 clones, roughly 92% of them singletons; the top ten hold 0.8% to 0.9%. Sequenced sample: PBMCs or T cells enriched from blood (not recorded which). These receptors all stem from a woman in her thirties or forties who had been exposed to COVID-19.

This clone was counted once. DNA for the CDR3: TGTGCCAGTAGTATGTTGGGCGGGAGTTTAAACGAGCAGTACTTC. As protein: CASSMLGGSLNEQYF. This chain uses TRBV19 with TRBJ2-7, with 7 bases lining up with TRBD2. Germline-derived CDR1 and CDR2 are LNHDA and SQIVND (reference sequence). The CDR3 extends over 15 amino acids. V trimming: 3 bases; J trimming: 5 bases; junction bases outside the gene matches: 10. Using reference TRBV19 and TRBJ2-7 for the parts outside the CDR3, the full variable domain is DGGITQSPKYLFRKEGQNVTLSCEQNLNHDAMYWYRQDPGQGLRLIYYSQIVNDFQKGDIAEGYSVSREKKESFPLTVTSAQKNPTAFYLCASSMLGGSLNEQYFGPGTRLTVT.

The rearrangement links TRBV5-5 to TRBJ2-7, with a tentative D call TRBD2 (5 bases). Germline CDR1 and CDR2: SGHKS and YYEKEE (reference sequence). V was trimmed by 7 bases and J by 2 bases, leaving 16 bases between them. The CDR3 covers 14 residues. The CDR3 DNA sequence: TGTGCCAGCCGCCGCCCAGGAGGACCCTACGAGCAGTACTTC. It codes for CASRRPGGPYEQYF.

The rearrangement joins TRBV7-9 to TRBJ2-2; TRBD2 matches at 8 bases. V dropped 3 bases and J dropped 4; count of bases not matched to a gene: 4. The CDR3 contains 15 residues. CDR1 and CDR2 (germline): SEHNR, FQNEAQ (reference sequence). The CDR3: CASSFTGGPTGELFF. CDR3 nucleotide sequence: TGTGCCAGCAGCTTTACGGGGGGGCCCACCGGGGAGCTGTTTTTT.

The chain has TRBV7-2 and TRBJ1-4; no clear D gene. CDR3 size: 13 residues. Between the trimmed V and J ends, which lost 3 bases and 5 bases, there was a span of 7 bases. Germline assignment: CDR1 SGHTA and CDR2 FQGNSA. CDR3 sequence reads: CASSFSVNEKLFF. In DNA, the CDR3 is TGTGCCAGCAGCTTTTCCGTAAATGAAAAACTGTTTTTT.

Remarks on this clone: Other nucleotide sequences in the sample specify the same CDR3. The genes are TRBV12-3 or TRBV12-4 and TRBJ2-1; D call uncertain. The V end lost 2 bases, the J end lost 6 bases, and 8 bases lay between the germline ends. The CDR3 is 13 amino acids. The CDR3 region is CASSLSPSNEQFF. The CDR3 nucleotides read TGTGCCAGCAGTTTAAGCCCCTCCAATGAGCAGTTCTTC.

The CDR3: CASSLTSGSSRNEQFF. The CDR3, as DNA: TGTGCCAGCAGCTTAACTAGCGGGAGTAGTCGGAATGAGCAGTTCTTC. The chain combines TRBV5-5 with TRBJ2-1, with 11 bases lining up with TRBD2. Germline CDR1 is SGHKS and CDR2 is YYEKEE (reference sequence). The CDR3 is 16 residues long. After removal of 2 bases from V and 7 bases from J, the junction contained 8 bases not matched to a gene. The entire variable domain, with the rest obtained from reference TRBV5-5 and TRBJ2-1, is as follows: DAGVTQSPTHLIKTRGQQVTLRCSPISGHKSVSWYQQVLGQGPQFIFQYYEKEERGRGNFPDRFSARQFPNYSSELNVNALLLGDSALYLCASSLTSGSSRNEQFFGPGTRLTVL.

The chain carries TRBV15 and TRBJ1-5; TRBD1 is a possible D gene (6 bases). Trimming took off 4 bases at V and 5 bases at J, with 15 bases between the two ends. Germline loops: CDR1 LNHNV, CDR2 YYDKDF (reference sequence). This CDR3 contains 15 residues. CDR3 nucleotide sequence: TGTGCCACCAGCAAAGGACAGTCCTGGGATCAGCCCCAGCATTTT. Translation gives CATSKGQSWDQPQHF. The complete variable domain, with remaining parts taken from reference TRBV15 and TRBJ1-5, reads DAMVIQNPRYQVTQFGKPVTLSCSQTLNHNVMYWYQQKSSQAPKLLFHYYDKDFNNEADTPDNFQSRRPNTSFCFLDIRSPGLGDTAMYLCATSKGQSWDQPQHFGDGTRLSIL.

The genes are TRBV9 and TRBJ1-3; D unclear. V was trimmed by 0 bases and J by 2 bases, leaving 12 bases between them. The germline V gene encodes CDR1 SGDLS and CDR2 YYNGEE. The CDR3 loop spans 16 amino acids. The CDR3 bases are TGTGCCAGCAGCGTAGGCCCGGACGGGGCTGGAAACACCATATATTTT. Encoded protein: CASSVGPDGAGNTIYF.

In this sample, this clone turned up a few times. The genes are TRBV3-1 (or the pseudogene TRBV3-2) and TRBJ2-5, with TRBD2 matching over 13 bases. V was clipped by 5 bases and J by 3 bases; unmatched bases: 6. Germline loops: CDR1 LGHDT, CDR2 YNNKEL (reference sequence). The CDR3 contains 16 residues. The CDR3 sequence: CASSSIGTSGKETQYF. CDR3 nucleotide sequence: TGTGCCAGCAGCTCTATTGGGACTAGCGGGAAAGAGACCCAGTACTTC.

This clone was recorded a few times. The V gene is TRBV7-2, the J gene TRBJ1-1; D is uncertain. V lost 2 bases to trimming and J lost 4 bases, with 11 bases between them. Per germline, CDR1 SGHTA and CDR2 FQGNSA. CDR3 length: 14 amino acids. In nucleotides, the CDR3 is TGTGCCAGCAGCTTATTTGAGGGCGGCACTGAAGCTTTCTTT. Translated, it gives CASSLFEGGTEAFF.

The chain joins TRBV19 to TRBJ1-1; 7 nucleotides match TRBD1. The V and J ends lost 7 bases and 1 base, in that order; junction bases with no gene match: 6. The CDR3 is made up of 14 amino acids. Looked up from germline, CDR1 is LNHDA and CDR2 is SQIVND (reference sequence). CDR3 nucleotide sequence: TGTGCCAGTAACAGGGGTCCTCCGAACACTGAAGCTTTCTTT. Its translation: CASNRGPPNTEAFF. Full variable domain (outside the CDR3, taken from reference TRBV19 and TRBJ1-1): DGGITQSPKYLFRKEGQNVTLSCEQNLNHDAMYWYRQDPGQGLRLIYYSQIVNDFQKGDIAEGYSVSREKKESFPLTVTSAQKNPTAFYLCASNRGPPNTEAFFGQGTRLTVV.

The chain combines TRBV15 with TRBJ2-1; 7 positions match TRBD1. With 8 bases clipped from V and 4 bases from J, the junction kept 11 bases outside the gene matches. Germline CDR1 is LNHNV and CDR2 is YYDKDF (reference sequence). CDR3 length: 15 amino acids. CDR3 in amino acids: CATGQAIHKYNEQFF. The DNA for the CDR3 is TGTGCCACCGGACAGGCCATACATAAATACAATGAGCAGTTCTTC.

The gene calls are TRBV12-2 and TRBJ1-5; TRBD1 reflects the table's D call only, with no check against the DNA. TRBV12-2 is flagged as a pseudogene. The CDR3 length is 16 residues. The CDR3 DNA reads TGTGCAAGTCGCTTAACAACCGTAAATAGCAATCAGCCCCAGCATTTT. Protein: CASRLTTVNSNQPQHF.

The genes are TRBV19 and TRBJ1-5; 7 nucleotides match TRBD1. V shed 3 bases, J shed 1 base, and the junction held 6 bases outside the gene matches. CDR1 is LNHDA and CDR2 is SQIVND in the germline V gene (reference sequence). This CDR3 is 16 amino acids long. The CDR3 DNA sequence: TGTGCCAGTAGTATGGCCCCGGGACAGAGCAATCAGCCCCAGCATTTT. Translation gives CASSMAPGQSNQPQHF.

The chain combines TRBV7-8 with TRBJ2-7, with D perhaps TRBD1 (6 bases). Germline values: CDR1 SGHVS, CDR2 FQNEAQ. The CDR3 totals 15 residues. V lost 5 bases to trimming and J lost 3 bases, with 17 bases between them. This CDR3 reads CASSLGQPGDYEQYF. In DNA form, the CDR3 reads TGTGCCAGCAGCCTAGGACAGCCTGGCGACTACGAGCAGTACTTC. The full variable domain, with the rest looked up from reference TRBV7-8 and TRBJ2-7, is GAGVSQSPRYKVAKRGQDVALRCDPISGHVSLFWYQQALGQGPEFLTYFQNEAQLDKSGLPSDRFFAERPEGSVSTLKIQRTQQEDSAVYLCASSLGQPGDYEQYFGPGTRLTVT.

This chain links TRBV10-3 with TRBJ2-7; 11 bases are shared with TRBD1. Germline V gives CDR1 ENHRY, CDR2 SYGVKD. The CDR3 loop spans 14 amino acids. The V segment lost 6 bases and the J segment 6 bases; nucleotides outside the gene matches: 7. For the CDR3, the DNA is TGTGCCATCAGGGGGACAGGGGGTTTAGGCGAGCAGTACTTC. It specifies CAIRGTGGLGEQYF.

The genes are TRBV12-3 or TRBV12-4 and TRBJ1-1, with no clear D. The CDR3 runs to 13 residues. Trimming removed 1 base from V and 7 bases from J, with 10 bases in between. Here the CDR3 DNA reads TGTGCCAGCAGTTTAGTGGGGAGTGGTGAAGCTTTCTTT. Its protein product is CASSLVGSGEAFF.

This sequence joins TRBV19 and TRBJ1-1; the match to TRBD1 covers 11 bases. CDR3 length equals 15 residues. The V segment lost 7 bases and the J segment 4 bases; nucleotides outside the gene matches: 8. Per the germline V gene, CDR1 is LNHDA and CDR2 is SQIVND (reference sequence). The CDR3 DNA reads TGTGCCAGTAACCTTAGGGGGACAGGGGGCACTGAAGCTTTCTTT. Protein: CASNLRGTGGTEAFF.

This chain connects TRBV6-5 to TRBJ1-2, with 8 bases aligning to TRBD1. From germline, CDR1 is MNHEY and CDR2 SVGAGI. V lost 4 bases and J lost 2; bases outside the gene matches: 9. The CDR3 has 16 residues. CDR3 nucleotide sequence: TGTGCCAGCAGTTTTAAGGACAGGGTTGGCAACTATGGCTACACCTTC. Amino acids: CASSFKDRVGNYGYTF.

This chain connects TRBV10-1 to TRBJ1-5; D is unclear. Trimming took off 8 bases at V and 2 bases at J, with 10 bases between the two ends. The germline CDR1 and CDR2 sequences are WNHNN and SYGVQD (reference sequence). The CDR3 runs 13 residues. The CDR3, as DNA: TGCGCCAGCGCGCCTCGGGGCAATCAGCCCCAGCATTTT. Translating gives CASAPRGNQPQHF.

The chain employs TRBV5-1 and TRBJ2-5; TRBD2 matches 13 bases. CDR1 is SGHRS and CDR2 is YFSETQ in the germline V gene. The CDR3 is made up of 16 amino acids. V shed 4 bases and J 5 bases; nucleotides not matched to a gene: 8. CDR3 sequence (DNA): TGCGCCAGCAGCCCCCAAGGGACTAGCGGGACGGAGACCCAGTACTTC. Amino acid sequence: CASSPQGTSGTETQYF.